These 29 T cell receptor beta chains came from one sample sequenced in a study of T cell changes during pregnancy in multiple sclerosis (dated by TCRdb to between 2018 and 2021). Library creation used the immunoSEQ multiplex PCR assay. In its TCRdb copy, this immuneACCESS table keeps in-frame sequences only and misses some clones. Where compared with another copy, unresolved V genes explain less than half of these, and the others have no known cause. The sample contains about 38,000 clones, 94% of them found a single time. The ten largest clones represent 0.39% of the sample. This material consisted of CD4+ T cells from peripheral blood mononuclear cells, taken in the second trimester of pregnancy. Receptors originate from a female donor with multiple sclerosis, enrolled in a pregnancy study.

The V gene is TRBV19, the J gene TRBJ2-2; TRBD1 might be the D (5 bases). The V and J ends lost 8 bases and 7 bases respectively, with 17 bases between them. This CDR3 spans 14 amino acids. Germline CDR1 LNHDA, CDR2 SQIVND (reference sequence). The CDR3 region is CASRATASHGELFF. CDR3 sequence (DNA): TGTGCCAGTCGGGCGACAGCTTCCCACGGGGAGCTGTTTTTT.

CDR3 sequence reads: CASSLLTGTGDVVGYGYTF. In DNA form, the CDR3 reads TGTGCCAGCAGTTTACTAACCGGGACAGGGGACGTGGTCGGCTATGGCTACACCTTC. The chain combines TRBV28 with TRBJ1-2; 10 bases align to TRBD1. Trimming removed 2 bases from V and 4 bases from J; junction bases left unmatched: 16. Looked up from germline, CDR1 is MDHEN and CDR2 is SYDVKM. This CDR3 spans 19 amino acids.

This clone was detected once. This rearrangement joins TRBV19 to TRBJ2-3, with 9 bases fitting TRBD2. Germline CDR1 is LNHDA and CDR2 is SQIVND (reference sequence). Trimming took 3 bases from V and 2 from J; bases not matched to a gene: 6. The CDR3 spans 16 residues. CDR3 region: CASSIVAGASTDTQYF. The CDR3 DNA is TGTGCCAGTAGTATCGTAGCGGGGGCCTCCACAGATACGCAGTATTTT.

The rearrangement uses TRBV2 and TRBJ2-7; 9 positions match TRBD1. CDR3 length: 20 residues. V shed 2 bases and J 6 bases; nucleotides not matched to a gene: 23. Looked up from germline, CDR1 is SNHLY and CDR2 is FYNNEI. This CDR3 is CASSERNRGQSGRQRGEQYF. The CDR3 nucleotides are TGTGCCAGCAGTGAAAGGAACAGGGGGCAATCGGGACGGCAGAGGGGCGAGCAGTACTTC.

This sequence joins TRBV18 and TRBJ1-5, with D uncertain. The CDR3 is 14 amino acids. Trimming pared 3 bases from V and 3 bases from J, leaving 9 bases between. From germline, CDR1 is KGHSH and CDR2 LQKENI. The CDR3 sequence: CASSPSSVNQPQHF. The CDR3, as DNA: TGTGCCAGCTCACCGAGCAGCGTCAATCAGCCCCAGCATTTT.

The rearrangement uses TRBV18 and TRBJ1-5; D is unresolved. Germline V gene lookup returns CDR1 KGHSH and CDR2 LQKENI. Trimming removed 5 bases at V and 5 bases at J, with 10 bases between. This CDR3 is 13 amino acids long. The CDR3, as DNA: TGTGCCAGCTCAGCTCTCGGGGATCAGCCCCAGCATTTT. Its translation: CASSALGDQPQHF.

The genes are TRBV9 and TRBJ2-4, with D maybe TRBD1 (6 bases). In germline, CDR1 is SGDLS, CDR2 YYNGEE. V shed 0 bases and J shed 0 bases, with 10 bases lying between them. The CDR3 consists of 16 residues. The CDR3 region has the DNA TGTGCCAGCAGCGTAGAAACAGGGCTAGCCAAAAACATTCAGTACTTC. Residues: CASSVETGLAKNIQYF.

The V and J genes are TRBV2 and TRBJ2-5; D not certain. Per the germline V gene, CDR1 is SNHLY and CDR2 is FYNNEI. Trimming left V 6 bases short and J 13 bases short, with 18 bases between. The CDR3 spans 12 residues. CDR3 loop: CASSQDIAPPYF. The CDR3 DNA is TGTGCCAGCAGCCAAGACATCGCTCCCCCGTACTTC.

The chain recombines TRBV7-3 with TRBJ2-7; D unresolved. This CDR3 is built from 14 residues. Germline lookup yields CDR1 SGHTA and CDR2 FQGTGA. V dropped 6 bases and J dropped 1 base, with 13 bases sitting between them. In DNA form, the CDR3 reads TGTGCCAGCAGATTCACTCCCGTGTCCTACGAGCAGTACTTC. It translates to CASRFTPVSYEQYF.

The genes are TRBV7-9 and TRBJ2-5; 10 bases align to TRBD1. The germline V gene has CDR1 SEHNR and CDR2 FQNEAQ (reference sequence). The V and J ends lost 5 bases and 5 bases, in that order; junction bases with no gene match: 8. The CDR3 has 15 amino acids. The chain's CDR3 is CASSLVGDRGETQYF. The CDR3, as DNA: TGTGCCAGCAGCCTAGTGGGGGACAGGGGTGAGACCCAGTACTTC.

The V and J genes are TRBV6-5 and TRBJ2-5; 10 bases are shared with TRBD2. The CDR3 covers 16 residues. V lost 3 bases to trimming and J lost 2 bases; unmatched junction nucleotides: 6. Per the germline V gene, CDR1 is MNHEY and CDR2 is SVGAGI. The CDR3 loop is CASSYASGGLQETQYF. The DNA for the CDR3 is TGTGCCAGCAGTTATGCTAGCGGGGGATTACAAGAGACCCAGTACTTC.

This chain links TRBV28 with TRBJ1-2; no clear D. Germline assignment: CDR1 MDHEN and CDR2 SYDVKM. The CDR3 has 12 amino acids. With 4 bases removed from V and 5 bases from J, the gap between germline ends came to 8 bases. The CDR3 DNA sequence: TGTGCCAGCAGTTCATACGGTTATGGCTACACCTTC. This codes for CASSSYGYGYTF.

This chain joins TRBV18 and TRBJ1-2; no definite D call. The V gene's germline CDR1 is KGHSH and CDR2 LQKENI. With 0 bases removed from V and 4 bases from J, the gap between germline ends came to 9 bases. This CDR3 is 14 amino acids long. Here the CDR3 reads CASSPPIPGYGYTF. DNA of the CDR3: TGTGCCAGCTCACCACCTATCCCAGGCTATGGCTACACCTTC.

The chain joins TRBV2 to TRBJ2-5, with 7 nucleotides matching TRBD1. The trim removed 7 bases at V and 1 base at J, leaving 3 bases unmatched. This CDR3 contains 13 residues. CDR1 is SNHLY and CDR2 is FYNNEI in the germline V gene. In nucleotides, the CDR3 is TGTGCCAGCATCCGGGACAGCCAAGAGACCCAGTACTTC. It yields the protein CASIRDSQETQYF.

The chain has TRBV4-1 and TRBJ2-1; 8 positions match TRBD1. V lost 1 base and J lost 3; bases outside the gene matches: 5. Per germline, CDR1 MGHRA and CDR2 YSYEKL. This CDR3 has 16 residues. The CDR3 reads CASSQVIQGGYNEQFF. DNA for the CDR3: TGCGCCAGCAGCCAAGTTATACAGGGGGGCTACAATGAGCAGTTCTTC.

DNA for the CDR3: TGTGCCAGTAGTATTGGGACAGTTAAAACAGAGACCCAGTACTTC. It codes for CASSIGTVKTETQYF. This chain links TRBV19 with TRBJ2-5; 7 bases fit TRBD1. J lost 4 bases, V lost 3 bases, and 8 bases had no gene match. Germline values: CDR1 LNHDA, CDR2 SQIVND (reference sequence). The CDR3 covers 15 residues.

V and J are TRBV28 and TRBJ2-7, with TRBD1 matching over 8 bases. The germline V gene has CDR1 MDHEN and CDR2 SYDVKM. This CDR3 region has 15 residues. The V and J ends lost 4 bases and 0 bases, in that order; junction bases with no gene match: 5. The CDR3 spells CASSYRGTGSYEQYF. CDR3 in DNA: TGTGCCAGCAGTTATAGGGGGACAGGCTCCTACGAGCAGTACTTC.

The chain uses TRBV7-3 and TRBJ2-3, with a weak D call TRBD2 (5 bases). The CDR3 length is 14 residues. Trimming took 4 bases from V and 1 from J, leaving 9 bases between them. Germline V gives CDR1 SGHTA, CDR2 FQGTGA. The CDR3 spells CASSSGLRTDTQYF. CDR3 in DNA: TGTGCCAGCAGCTCTGGACTCCGCACAGATACGCAGTATTTT.

This rearrangement joins TRBV5-1 to TRBJ2-3, with D possibly being TRBD1 (6 bases). This CDR3 is built from 12 residues. V dropped 6 bases and J dropped 1 base, with 6 bases sitting between them. The germline V gene has CDR1 SGHRS and CDR2 YFSETQ. The chain's CDR3 is CASNRGTDTQYF. CDR3 in DNA: TGCGCCAGCAACAGGGGCACAGATACGCAGTATTTT. Full variable domain (outside the CDR3, taken from reference TRBV5-1 and TRBJ2-3): KAGVTQTPRYLIKTRGQQVTLSCSPISGHRSVSWYQQTPGQGLQFLFEYFSETQRNKGNFPGRFSGRQFSNSRSEMNVSTLELGDSALYLCASNRGTDTQYFGPGTRLTVL.

The gene calls are TRBV27 and TRBJ2-7, with 8 bases lining up with TRBD1. CDR1 is MNHEY, CDR2 SMNVEV, per germline (reference sequence). This CDR3 is 14 amino acids long. V was clipped by 10 bases and J by 5 bases; unmatched bases: 13. CDR3 DNA: TGTGCCACCACGACCTTAGGACAGGGCCACGAGCAGTACTTC. Translating gives CATTTLGQGHEQYF.

The V and J genes are TRBV5-1 and TRBJ2-5, with a weak D call TRBD2 (6 bases). V was shortened by 5 bases and J by 3 bases, with 11 bases between the two germline ends. CDR1 and CDR2 (germline): SGHRS, YFSETQ. The CDR3 spans 13 residues. Written as DNA, the CDR3 is TGCGCCAGCAGTTTGTGGGAGGAAGAGACCCAGTACTTC. Its protein product is CASSLWEEETQYF.

The rearrangement links TRBV2 to TRBJ1-5; 7 bases match TRBD1. V was pared by 6 bases and J by 0 bases, with 5 bases of the junction left unmatched. This CDR3 has 15 residues. Germline assignment: CDR1 SNHLY and CDR2 FYNNEI. This CDR3 is CASSAGQSSNQPQHF. The CDR3 nucleotides read TGTGCCAGCAGCGCGGGACAGTCTAGCAATCAGCCCCAGCATTTT.

The chain employs TRBV15 and TRBJ2-7; TRBD1 matches 7 bases. The CDR3 runs to 15 residues. Germline V gene sequence: CDR1 LNHNV, CDR2 YYDKDF (reference sequence). Germline trimming cut 8 bases from V and 3 bases from J; bases unmatched to any gene: 13. The DNA for the CDR3 is TGTGCCACCGCCTCTTTTGAAGGGGGCGGCTACGAGCAGTACTTC. It encodes CATASFEGGGYEQYF.

The chain employs TRBV7-2 and TRBJ1-5, with D unclear. V was trimmed by 0 bases and J by 1 base, leaving 7 bases between them. The CDR3 sequence is 15 residues long. Germline lookup yields CDR1 SGHTA and CDR2 FQGNSA. CDR3 nucleotides: TGTGCCAGCAGCTTAGCCCTTATAAGCAATCAGCCCCAGCATTTT. Translation gives CASSLALISNQPQHF.

J is TRBJ2-3 and V is TRBV11-1; 11 bases agree with TRBD2. Trimming at V came to 6 bases and at J to 5 bases, leaving 7 bases not matched to a gene. The CDR3 spans 15 residues. Germline CDR1 and CDR2: SGHAT and FQDESV (reference sequence). The DNA for the CDR3 is TGTGCCAGCAGGATTAGCGGGGGGGCTGGAGATACGCAGTATTTT. Protein product: CASRISGGAGDTQYF.

This chain uses TRBV10-3 with TRBJ1-2; a possible D gene is TRBD1 (5 bases). Germline V gene lookup returns CDR1 ENHRY and CDR2 SYGVKD. The CDR3 totals 16 residues. The V end lost 3 bases, the J end lost 8 bases, and 22 bases lay between the germline ends. The DNA of the CDR3 is TGTGCCATCAGTGAATCGGGACGGACCACCGCGGGGGGCTACACCTTC. It is translated as CAISESGRTTAGGYTF.

This chain uses TRBV6-5 with TRBJ2-4; TRBD1 is a possible D gene (5 bases). Germline-derived CDR1 and CDR2 are MNHEY and SVGAGI. With 0 bases removed from V and 5 bases from J, the gap between germline ends came to 5 bases. This CDR3 has 13 residues. The CDR3, as DNA: TGTGCCAGCAGTTACTCAGGGGAAAACATTCAGTACTTC. As protein: CASSYSGENIQYF.

This chain links TRBV9 with TRBJ2-3; 13 positions agree with TRBD2. The germline V gene encodes CDR1 SGDLS and CDR2 YYNGEE. This CDR3 region has 17 residues. V shed 4 bases, J shed 4 bases, and the junction held 9 bases outside the gene matches. CDR3 nucleotides: TGTGCCAGCAGCCCATCGACTAGCGGGAGGTCCGCAGATACGCAGTATTTT. This translates into CASSPSTSGRSADTQYF.

The V call is TRBV29-1, the J call TRBJ2-3; D perhaps matches TRBD1 (5 bases). The CDR3 is 15 amino acids. The germline gives CDR1 SQVTM, CDR2 ANQGSEA. V shed 4 bases and J shed 0 bases, with 14 bases lying between them. The CDR3 sequence is CSVVPQGYSTDTQYF. The CDR3 region has the DNA TGCAGCGTTGTTCCCCAGGGCTACAGCACAGATACGCAGTATTTT.